This entry concerns a single T cell receptor beta chain. Its target is unknown. The junction and the germline gene differ at one end; a read error may be behind it. Germline CDR1 and CDR2: GTSNPN and SVGIG (reference sequence). The length of the CDR3 is 12 residues. Sample barcodes and UMIs were carried by the TCR alpha and TCR beta cDNA libraries that 5'RACE generated with constant-segment primers. TCRdb recomputed calls from the 5' RACE reads with MiXCR, one row per CDR3 protein. The sample records roughly 600,000 distinct CDR3 sequences, more than 15% being singletons. The sample comes from a study of T-cell memory formation after mild COVID-19. Study-wide points: Clones that contracted from day 15 to 85 had balanced CD4/CD8; later expanders were CD4+ biased.

V is TRBV30 and J is TRBJ1-1, with TRBD1 as a possible D gene (5 bases). The sequenced material came from PBMCs or a T cell subset sorted from them (not recorded which). The clonotype originates from an adult woman who had mild COVID-19 (a few samples of this study predate the infection). Cell type and time point are not known. The CDR3 here is CAWERQYTGAFF. In DNA form, the CDR3 reads TGTGCCTGGGAACGACAGTACACTGGAGCTTTCTTT.